The rows below give T cell receptor beta chains drawn from one sample of a study of T cells expressing NK-cell markers. TCRdb re-called the 5' RACE reads and gives one entry per CDR3 protein, without DNA. The listing records 400,000 to 550,000 distinct CDR3 sequences. Material: blood T cells: a sorted CD56 or NKG2C T cell subset, CD4+ or CD8+ T cells, or bulk PBMC T cells (not recorded which). The receptors derive from a woman between 18 and 69 years old in good health. The CDR3 runs from the conserved cysteine through the conserved F or W. Each record gives: V gene, J gene, CDR3 protein.

>TRBV6-1|TRBJ2-5
CASSRGMGVGETQYF
>TRBV7-2|TRBJ1-1
CASSNSGLGAFF
>TRBV18|TRBJ2-1
CASSPLGQGGHNEQFF
>TRBV6-5|TRBJ2-4
CASSSPQDIQYF
>TRBV9|TRBJ2-2
CASSAQNWGENTGELFF
>TRBV24-1|TRBJ2-1
CATSDGWGGSYNEQFF
>TRBV20-1|TRBJ2-7
CSAPREGENPYEQYF
>TRBV7-3|TRBJ2-6
CASSSGGRNVLTF
>TRBV9|TRBJ2-1
CASSVVPATARGIPNEQFF
>TRBV7-3|TRBJ2-5
CASSPSQGREETQYF
>TRBV27|TRBJ2-5
CASSFLLGSQETQYF
>TRBV5-6|TRBJ2-7
CASSWADSPYEQYF
>TRBV12-3/TRBV12-4|TRBJ2-1
CASSPTSGSIYEQFF
>TRBV20-1|TRBJ2-5
CSATPIAGDQETQYF
>TRBV12-3/TRBV12-4|TRBJ2-3
CASGLRTSGGTDTQYF
>TRBV7-2|TRBJ1-5
CASSLQGDQPQHF
>TRBV20-1|TRBJ2-7
CSATTTDTYEQYF
>TRBV5-1|TRBJ1-4
CASSLTVPRELFF